This is a list of T cell receptor beta chains from one sample in a study of beta chain features in type 1 diabetes. Sequencing used immunoSEQ multiplex PCR; TCRdb keeps in-frame clones, though not all of them. The sample holds roughly 400,000 clones, about 15% seen once. Sequences were obtained from naive CD4+ T cells from blood. The receptors stem from a woman between 18 and 29 years old in good health. Each CDR3 is given with its conserved first and last residue. A D gene is named only where the DNA matches it firmly. Not all rows give a size; the values are once, few, many and, for expanded clones, a class.

V	J	size	length	D	DNA	CDR3
TRBV19	TRBJ2-7	.	14	TRBD1	TGTGCCAGTAGTACGGGACAGGTGCTAGGCGAGCAGTACTTC	CASSTGQVLGEQYF
TRBV9	TRBJ2-7	few	15	TRBD2	TGTGCCAGCAGCGCCGGGACTAGCGTCTCCTACGAGCAGTACTTC	CASSAGTSVSYEQYF
TRBV2	TRBJ2-4	few	14	.	TGTGCCAGCAGTGAACGGGTAGCCAAAAACATTCAGTACTTC	CASSERVAKNIQYF
TRBV5-1	TRBJ2-3	.	16	.	TGCGCCAGCAGCTTGGAGGCAGGGTTGGGCACAGATACGCAGTATTTT	CASSLEAGLGTDTQYF
TRBV29-1	TRBJ1-1	few	14	.	TGCAGCGTTCTAGCCGACCCCTCGGGTACTGAAGCTTTCTTT	CSVLADPSGTEAFF
TRBV4-3	TRBJ2-1	.	18	TRBD2	TGCGCCAGCAGCCAAGCCATTCCCCTAGCGGGACTCTACAATGAGCAGTTCTTC	CASSQAIPLAGLYNEQFF
TRBV11-2	TRBJ2-3	few	13	.	TGTGCCAGCAGCCGCGCTCCAAAAGATACGCAGTATTTT	CASSRAPKDTQYF
TRBV5-8	TRBJ2-5	.	16	TRBD1	TGTGCCAGCACCTACCGGGACAGGCTGCCTCAAGAGACCCAGTACTTC	CASTYRDRLPQETQYF
TRBV5-1	TRBJ2-1	.	16	TRBD2	TGCGCCAGCAGCTTGGTGTCTAGCGGGAGGGCCGCGGAGCAGTTCTTC	CASSLVSSGRAAEQFF
TRBV30	TRBJ1-1	.	13	TRBD1	TGTGCCTGGAGAGTAGGGCCAGGGGGTGAAGCTTTCTTT	CAWRVGPGGEAFF